This TCR beta chain originates from a study of response to subunit inactivated influenza vaccine. In TCRdb, the RT-PCR reads were re-called with MiXCR into one record per CDR3 protein. The repertoire consists of roughly 290,000 distinct CDR3 sequences, with about a fifth occurring once and the leading ten covering roughly a tenth. Concerning this clonotype: Its antigen is not known.

Trimming took 5 bases from V and 1 from J, leaving 5 bases between them. The CDR3 spans 13 residues. Germline CDR1 and CDR2: SEHNR and FQNEAQ (reference sequence). Findings of the study overall: T cells newly recruited by each seasonal influenza vaccination are few, the authors suggested.

The genes are TRBV7-9 and TRBJ2-2, with no clear D. The sequences come from PBMCs from blood, collected less than 22 months after vaccination. The receptor comes from a man aged 50 to 69 who received an inactivated influenza vaccine. CDR3 in DNA: TGTGCCAGCAGCCACAAGAACACCGGGGAGCTGTTTTTT. It encodes CASSHKNTGELFF.